This entry lists 10 T cell receptor beta chains sequenced from one sample in a study of Graves' ophthalmopathy and Graves' hyperthyroidism. From RNA, the CDR3 regions of TCR beta chains were amplified and sequenced. The first-round RT-PCR employed HTBI primers together with the Qiagen OneStep RT-PCR kit. A multiplex PCR was then performed as the second round. From the multiplex PCR reads, TCRdb called clonotypes with MiXCR, one entry per CDR3 protein. There are about 210,000 distinct CDR3 sequences in the sample; roughly 27% occur only once, and approximately 9.1% lies in the top ten. Sequenced: peripheral blood. Receptors originate from a man aged 45 to 65 with Graves' ophthalmopathy.

This clonotype showed up many times. V usage is TRBV7-3 and J usage is TRBJ2-4; 8 nucleotides align to TRBD2. The CDR3 consists of 15 residues. J lost 9 bases, V lost 5 bases, and 12 bases had no gene match. CDR1 is SGHTA and CDR2 is FQGTGA in the germline V gene. CDR3 loop: CASSLSGRGEGIQYF. The CDR3 bases are TGTGCCAGCAGCCTGAGCGGGAGAGGTGAAGGCATTCAGTACTTC.

This clonotype was seen at least ten times. The chain carries TRBV28 and TRBJ2-7; tentatively, D is TRBD1 (6 bases). V lost 4 bases and J 7 bases, leaving 23 bases between the germline ends. Germline lookup yields CDR1 MDHEN and CDR2 SYDVKM. The CDR3 is 16 amino acids. The CDR3 DNA follows: TGTGCCAGCAGTTCCCGACGACAGGAACGGGCCGTAGAGCAGTACTTC. Protein sequence: CASSSRRQERAVEQYF. The full variable domain, its missing parts supplied by reference TRBV28 and TRBJ2-7, is DVKVTQSSRYLVKRTGEKVFLECVQDMDHENMFWYRQDPGLGLRLIYFSYDVKMKEKGDIPEGYSVSREKKERFSLILESASTNQTSMYLCASSSRRQERAVEQYFGPGTRLTVT.

This clonotype was seen many times. This chain uses TRBV3-1 with TRBJ1-4; TRBD1 might be the D (5 bases). Trimming cost V 3 bases and J 8 bases, with 13 bases left between them. CDR1 and CDR2 from the germline V gene are LGHDT and YNNKEL (reference sequence). The CDR3 is made up of 14 amino acids. The DNA for the CDR3 is TGTGCCAGCAGCCAGGGACCGAGAAGCGAAAAACTGTTTTTT. As protein: CASSQGPRSEKLFF.

In this sample, this clonotype turned up many times. The V and J genes are TRBV13 and TRBJ2-2; a possible D gene is TRBD1 (6 bases). CDR3 length: 13 residues. Germline V gene data show CDR1 as PRHDT and CDR2 as FYEKMQ (reference sequence). The V and J ends lost 5 bases and 7 bases respectively, with 11 bases between them. CDR3 in amino acids: CASSQNRVGELFF. The CDR3 region has the DNA TGTGCCAGCAGCCAAAACAGGGTCGGGGAGCTGTTTTTT.

The sample holds many counts of this clonotype. The chain recombines TRBV10-3 with TRBJ2-7; D gene unclear. This CDR3 comprises 14 residues. In germline, CDR1 is ENHRY, CDR2 SYGVKD. Between the trimmed V and J ends, which lost 5 bases and 3 bases, there was a span of 14 bases. CDR3: CAISSSKTVYEQYF. CDR3 sequence (DNA): TGTGCCATCAGTTCAAGTAAGACCGTCTACGAGCAGTACTTC.

This clonotype has at least ten counts. J is TRBJ2-4 and V is TRBV2, with TRBD2 identical over 7 bases. The J segment lost 8 bases and the V segment lost 4 bases, leaving 2 bases of the junction unmatched. The germline V gene has CDR1 SNHLY and CDR2 FYNNEI. The CDR3 is 12 amino acids. The CDR3 sequence is CASSGEGHIQYF. The CDR3 DNA is TGTGCCAGCAGTGGGGAGGGACACATTCAGTACTTC.

The CDR3 DNA reads TGTGCCAGCAGAAGATATACCAACAGCAATCAGCCCCAGCATTTT. This codes for CASRRYTNSNQPQHF. The genes are TRBV6-2 or TRBV6-3 and TRBJ1-5; no clear D. The CDR3 totals 15 residues. V was clipped by 6 bases and J by 1 base, with 13 bases between them. Germline V gene lookup returns CDR1 MNHEY and CDR2 SVGEGT.

V is TRBV11-2 and J is TRBJ2-7, with D possibly TRBD2 on 6 matching bases. This CDR3 spans 16 amino acids. CDR1 and CDR2 (germline): SGHAT, FQNNGV. Trimming pared 0 bases from V and 3 bases from J, leaving 15 bases between. The CDR3 DNA is TGTGCCAGCAGCTTAGATCGGGGGATTCGGGTCTACGAGCAGTACTTC. Protein: CASSLDRGIRVYEQYF. The whole variable domain, filled in from reference TRBV11-2 and TRBJ2-7, reads EAGVAQSPRYKIIEKRQSVAFWCNPISGHATLYWYQQILGQGPKLLIQFQNNGVVDDSQLPKDRFSAERLKGVDSTLKIQPAKLEDSAVYLCASSLDRGIRVYEQYFGPGTRLTVT.

This clonotype was found once. For the CDR3, the DNA is TGTGCCAGCAGCACCCGGACAGGGGGAAGGGCTTTCTTT. As protein: CASSTRTGGRAFF. The chain joins TRBV7-2 to TRBJ1-1; the match to TRBD1 covers 10 bases. The CDR3 extends over 13 amino acids. Germline lookup yields CDR1 SGHTA and CDR2 FQGNSA. V shed 5 bases and J 11 bases; nucleotides not matched to a gene: 8.

Ten or more counts support this clonotype. The gene calls are TRBV28 and TRBJ1-5; TRBD1 is a possible D gene (6 bases). V shed 5 bases and J shed 2 bases, with 13 bases lying between them. The CDR3 has 15 amino acids. Germline values: CDR1 MDHEN, CDR2 SYDVKM. CDR3 region: CASSPEGVGNQPQHF. In nucleotides, the CDR3 is TGTGCCAGCAGTCCAGAGGGGGTCGGCAATCAGCCCCAGCATTTT.